These T cell receptor beta chains were read from a single sample in a study of human T cells and chemical hapten exposure. TCRdb passed the RACE reads through MiXCR, listing each CDR3 protein once. The data show approximately 49,000 distinct CDR3 sequences, with around 9% seen just once and roughly 4.4% held by the top ten. Specimen: whole blood, collected in connection with sensitization to the hapten diphenylcyclopropenone (DPC). These receptors were taken from a woman in her forties or fifties with alopecia areata. Some clones in this sample may be carry-over from other donors' samples. The CDR3 runs from the conserved cysteine through the conserved F or W. Fields, in order: CDR3 DNA, CDR3 protein, clone size, J gene, D gene, V gene. D genes are given only for firm matches. Where a row states a size, it is once, few, many or the class of an expanded clone; other rows omit it.

cdr3_nt: TGTGCCAGCAGTTTAGGACAGACTCTACAAGAGACCCAGTACTTC; cdr3_aa: CASSLGQTLQETQYF; clone_size: few; j_call: TRBJ2-5; d_call: -; v_call: TRBV28
cdr3_nt: TGTGCCAGCAGCTTAGCTGCGGGCACTGAAGCTTTCTTT; cdr3_aa: CASSLAAGTEAFF; clone_size: many; j_call: TRBJ1-1; d_call: -; v_call: TRBV7-2
cdr3_nt: TGTGCCAGCAGTAAGGGACTAGTATATTACAATGAGCAGTTCTTC; cdr3_aa: CASSKGLVYYNEQFF; clone_size: many; j_call: TRBJ2-1; d_call: TRBD2; v_call: TRBV6-6
cdr3_nt: TGTGCCAGCAGCCAGAGGAGGGCCGGGACAGATACGCAGTATTTT; cdr3_aa: CASSQRRAGTDTQYF; clone_size: many; j_call: TRBJ2-3; d_call: -; v_call: TRBV7-9
cdr3_nt: TGTGCCAGCAGCTTAGCGCTGTGGGGAGGGACTGAAGCTTTCTTT; cdr3_aa: CASSLALWGGTEAFF; clone_size: many; j_call: TRBJ1-1; d_call: -; v_call: TRBV7-2
cdr3_nt: TGTGCCAGCAGCTTCGTCTCGCTCCTCAAGGGCCTCCAAGAGACCCAGTACTTC; cdr3_aa: CASSFVSLLKGLQETQYF; clone_size: many; j_call: TRBJ2-5; d_call: -; v_call: TRBV7-9
cdr3_nt: TGCGCCAGCAGCCTCGGGACAGGAACCATCTACGAGCAGTACTTC; cdr3_aa: CASSLGTGTIYEQYF; clone_size: many; j_call: TRBJ2-7; d_call: TRBD1; v_call: TRBV4-1
cdr3_nt: TGTGCCAGCAGCTTAGATTCAGGCTACGAGCAGTACTTC; cdr3_aa: CASSLDSGYEQYF; clone_size: few; j_call: TRBJ2-7; d_call: -; v_call: TRBV7-2
cdr3_nt: TGTGCCACCAGTATGGGCCGCTACAATGAGCAGTTCTTC; cdr3_aa: CATSMGRYNEQFF; clone_size: many; j_call: TRBJ2-1; d_call: -; v_call: TRBV24-1
cdr3_nt: TGCGCCAGCAGCTTGGGGCCCCCCGGTGCAACTAATGAAAAACTGTTTTTT; cdr3_aa: CASSLGPPGATNEKLFF; clone_size: many; j_call: TRBJ1-4; d_call: -; v_call: TRBV5-1
cdr3_nt: TGTGCCAGCAGCTCTACCCGAGCTGAGACCCAGTACTTC; cdr3_aa: CASSSTRAETQYF; clone_size: -; j_call: TRBJ2-5; d_call: -; v_call: TRBV7-6
cdr3_nt: TGTGCCAGCAGCTTACCTGGGTCTCTAGGCGACACTGAAGCTTTCTTT; cdr3_aa: CASSLPGSLGDTEAFF; clone_size: -; j_call: TRBJ1-1; d_call: -; v_call: TRBV7-9
cdr3_nt: TGTGCCAGCAGTGCCCCGACTAGCGGGAGGGTCGGACGGGCGTCCAATGAGCAGTTCTTC; cdr3_aa: CASSAPTSGRVGRASNEQFF; clone_size: -; j_call: TRBJ2-1; d_call: TRBD2; v_call: TRBV6-1
cdr3_nt: TGTGCCAGCAGTTTAGGGCTAGCGCATGAGCAGTACTTC; cdr3_aa: CASSLGLAHEQYF; clone_size: -; j_call: TRBJ2-7; d_call: -; v_call: TRBV28
cdr3_nt: TGTGCCAGCTCACCCGGTGCGGTGCCACAGCGTGGAGCTTTCTTT; cdr3_aa: CASSPGAVPQRGAFF; clone_size: few; j_call: TRBJ1-1; d_call: -; v_call: TRBV18
cdr3_nt: TGTGCCAGCGGATTTGACAGGGCAAGCTCCTACAATGAGCAGTTCTTC; cdr3_aa: CASGFDRASSYNEQFF; clone_size: many; j_call: TRBJ2-1; d_call: TRBD1; v_call: TRBV7-2
cdr3_nt: TGTGCCAGCAGCACCAAGCCGGCGGGATGGAATGGCTACACCTTC; cdr3_aa: CASSTKPAGWNGYTF; clone_size: -; j_call: TRBJ1-2; d_call: -; v_call: TRBV11-3
cdr3_nt: TGTGCCAGCAGCCAAGAATTTCAGGGAGGCTATGGCTACACCTTC; cdr3_aa: CASSQEFQGGYGYTF; clone_size: many; j_call: TRBJ1-2; d_call: -; v_call: TRBV3-1
cdr3_nt: TGTGCCAGCACGAACCGGGACAGTGGCTACACCTTC; cdr3_aa: CASTNRDSGYTF; clone_size: many; j_call: TRBJ1-2; d_call: TRBD1; v_call: TRBV6-5
cdr3_nt: TGTGCCACCAGCAGCCGGACAGGATCTGAAGCTTTCTTT; cdr3_aa: CATSSRTGSEAFF; clone_size: few; j_call: TRBJ1-1; d_call: TRBD1; v_call: TRBV15
cdr3_nt: TGTGCCAGCAGCCCAGGGAGCCAAGAGACCCAGTACTTC; cdr3_aa: CASSPGSQETQYF; clone_size: many; j_call: TRBJ2-5; d_call: -; v_call: TRBV6-5
cdr3_nt: TGTGCCAGCAGTTACTCCCTAGCGGGAGTGAATGAGCAGTTCTTC; cdr3_aa: CASSYSLAGVNEQFF; clone_size: -; j_call: TRBJ2-1; d_call: TRBD2; v_call: TRBV6-5
cdr3_nt: TGTGCCGGCAGATACCACTCGGGGAACTCTGGGGCCAACGTCCTGACTTTC; cdr3_aa: CAGRYHSGNSGANVLTF; clone_size: -; j_call: TRBJ2-6; d_call: -; v_call: TRBV11-2
cdr3_nt: TGTGCCAGCAGCCCCCAAGGACTAGCGGTTGAGCAGTTCTTC; cdr3_aa: CASSPQGLAVEQFF; clone_size: medium-sized; j_call: TRBJ2-1; d_call: TRBD2; v_call: TRBV7-8
cdr3_nt: TGCGCCAGCCGGACAGGGGGCCCAGGGACGCAGTATTTT; cdr3_aa: CASRTGGPGTQYF; clone_size: many; j_call: TRBJ2-3; d_call: TRBD1; v_call: TRBV5-1
cdr3_nt: TGTGCCAGCAGCCAGCGACTAGAATGGCATACGCAGTATTTT; cdr3_aa: CASSQRLEWHTQYF; clone_size: many; j_call: TRBJ2-3; d_call: -; v_call: TRBV3-1